This T cell receptor (beta chain) was sequenced in a study of identical twins. TCRdb reprocessed the 5' RACE reads via MiXCR and lists one record per CDR3 protein. The repertoire includes around 490,000 distinct CDR3 sequences, about a fifth of them detected once, and roughly 0.5% sits in the top ten. The V end lost 2 bases, the J end lost 4 bases, and 14 bases lay between the germline ends. The CDR3 loop spans 15 amino acids. Germline V CDR1 and CDR2: MDHEN, SYDVKM. This clonotype has more than one count but fewer than ten. This sample was shared with a second study, whose subject was yellow fever vaccine responses in identical twins.

The sequenced sample consisted of CD4+ T cells sorted from blood. The chain uses TRBV28 and TRBJ1-1, with D perhaps TRBD1 (6 bases). The receptor comes from a woman younger than 30 in good health. In DNA, the CDR3 is TGTGCCAGCAGTTTAATAACAGGGTCCCCCACTGAAGCTTTCTTT. Translated, it gives CASSLITGSPTEAFF.